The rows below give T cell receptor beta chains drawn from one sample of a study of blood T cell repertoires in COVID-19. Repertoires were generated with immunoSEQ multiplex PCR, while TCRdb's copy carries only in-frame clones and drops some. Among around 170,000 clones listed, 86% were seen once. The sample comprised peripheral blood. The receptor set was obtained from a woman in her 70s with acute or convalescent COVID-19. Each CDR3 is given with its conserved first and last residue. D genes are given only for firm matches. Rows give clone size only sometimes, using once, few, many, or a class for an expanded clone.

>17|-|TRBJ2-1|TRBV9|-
CASSVGGGKGSYNEQFF
TGTGCCAGCAGCGTAGGGGGGGGCAAAGGCTCCTACAATGAGCAGTTCTTC
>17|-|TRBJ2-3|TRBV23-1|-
CASSPQRTDLDTDTQYF
TGCGCCAGCAGCCCACAGCGGACTGACCTCGACACAGATACGCAGTATTTT
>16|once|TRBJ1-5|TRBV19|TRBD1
CASSIGGTVRNQPQHF
TGTGCCAGTAGTATAGGTGGGACAGTGCGGAATCAGCCCCAGCATTTT
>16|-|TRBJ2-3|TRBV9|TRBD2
CASSVGTSGYTDTQYF
TGTGCCAGCAGCGTAGGGACTAGCGGCTACACAGATACGCAGTATTTT
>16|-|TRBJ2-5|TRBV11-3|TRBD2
CASSRGDRGREETQYF
TGTGCCAGCAGTCGGGGGGACCGAGGCAGGGAAGAGACCCAGTACTTC
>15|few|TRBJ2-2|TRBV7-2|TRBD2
CASSLGLANTGELFF
TGTGCCAGCAGCTTGGGACTAGCGAACACCGGGGAGCTGTTTTTT
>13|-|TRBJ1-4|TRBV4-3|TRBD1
CASSQTGGGKLFF
TGCGCCAGCAGCCAGACAGGGGGCGGAAAACTGTTTTTT
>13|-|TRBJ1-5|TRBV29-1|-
CSVAENSNQPQHF
TGCAGCGTAGCCGAAAACAGCAATCAGCCCCAGCATTTT
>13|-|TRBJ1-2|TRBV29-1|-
CSVAVGQSYGYTF
TGCAGCGTTGCAGTCGGACAGTCGTATGGCTACACCTTC
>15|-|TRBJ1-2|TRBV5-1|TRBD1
CASSSVGQGNSGYTF
TGCGCCAGCAGCTCGGTGGGACAGGGGAATTCTGGCTACACCTTC
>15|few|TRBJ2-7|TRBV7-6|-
CASSLGRLATYEQYF
TGTGCCAGCAGCTTAGGTCGGCTAGCAACCTACGAGCAGTACTTC
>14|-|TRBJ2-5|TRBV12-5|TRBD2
CASGSGLAEETQYF
TGTGCTAGTGGTTCGGGACTAGCGGAAGAGACCCAGTACTTC
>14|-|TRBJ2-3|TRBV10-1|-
CASSDGSSTDTQYF
TGCGCCAGCAGTGATGGCAGTAGCACAGATACGCAGTATTTT
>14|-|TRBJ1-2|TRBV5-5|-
CASSPEGHPTGYTF
TGTGCCAGCAGCCCCGAGGGTCATCCGACTGGCTACACCTTC
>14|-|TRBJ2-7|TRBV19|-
CATTPPRSPYEQYF
TGTGCCACTACCCCCCCACGGTCGCCTTACGAGCAGTACTTC
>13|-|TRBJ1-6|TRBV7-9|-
CASSWNSRSPLHF
TGTGCCAGCAGCTGGAACAGCCGTTCACCCCTCCACTTT
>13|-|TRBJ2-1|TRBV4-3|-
CASSQERRSEQFF
TGCGCCAGCAGCCAAGAAAGGAGGAGTGAGCAGTTCTTC
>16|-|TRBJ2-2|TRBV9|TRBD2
CASSPRLAGGPGELFF
TGTGCCAGCAGCCCCCGGCTAGCGGGAGGGCCCGGGGAGCTGTTTTTT
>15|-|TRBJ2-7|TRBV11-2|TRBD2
CASSLQLALSYEQYF
TGTGCCAGCAGCTTACAACTAGCGCTCTCCTACGAGCAGTACTTC
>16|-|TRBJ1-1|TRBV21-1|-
CASTTKGREMNTEAFF
TGTGCCAGCACTACAAAAGGTCGGGAAATGAACACTGAAGCTTTCTTT
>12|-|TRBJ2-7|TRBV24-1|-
CATVAASYEQYF
TGTGCCACCGTGGCGGCCTCCTACGAGCAGTACTTC
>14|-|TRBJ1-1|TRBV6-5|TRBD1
CASRQGTLNTEAFF
TGTGCCAGCAGACAGGGGACCTTGAACACTGAAGCTTTCTTT
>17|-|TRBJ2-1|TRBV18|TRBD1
CASSPLSGGAGSDEQFF
TGTGCCAGCTCACCACTCTCAGGGGGCGCGGGGTCGGATGAGCAGTTCTTC
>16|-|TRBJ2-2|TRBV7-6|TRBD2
CASSPTLAGNTGELFF
TGTGCCAGCAGCCCAACCCTAGCGGGGAACACCGGGGAGCTGTTTTTT
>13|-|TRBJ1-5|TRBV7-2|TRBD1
CASSLEGRGLQHF
TGTGCCAGCAGCTTGGAGGGCAGGGGGCTGCAGCATTTT
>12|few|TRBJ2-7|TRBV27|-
CASSARTAEQYF
TGTGCCAGCAGTGCTCGGACAGCCGAGCAGTACTTC
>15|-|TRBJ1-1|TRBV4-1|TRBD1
CASSQGQGRNTEAFF
TGCGCCAGCAGCCAAGGACAGGGTAGGAACACTGAAGCTTTCTTT